Shown below are 6 T cell receptor beta chains from a single sample sequenced in a study of blood T cells in healthy people across ages. Primed by a sample-barcoded 5' primer and a J-beta primer mix, a second PCR proceeded for 7 to 11 cycles. One entry per CDR3 protein, called by TCRdb with MiXCR from the 5' RACE reads. The repertoire holds roughly 800,000 distinct CDR3 sequences, roughly 64% seen once, with roughly 22% in the top ten. The sample consisted of blood. These receptors were collected from a man aged 30-40 years in good health.

This clonotype has just a few counts. The chain has TRBV9 and TRBJ2-3; D gene ambiguous. CDR1 is SGDLS, CDR2 YYNGEE, per germline. The CDR3 has 14 residues. V lost 6 bases to trimming and J lost 7 bases, with 18 bases between them. The CDR3 sequence: CASTETSSWNTQYF. The CDR3 DNA is TGTGCCAGCACCGAGACATCGAGTTGGAATACGCAGTATTTT.

The J gene is TRBJ2-1, the V gene TRBV4-2; a possible D gene is TRBD2 (7 bases). In germline, CDR1 is LGHNA, CDR2 YNFKEQ. Trimming cost V 1 base and J 0 bases, with 13 bases left between them. The CDR3 is 17 residues long. The chain's CDR3 is CASSQALGGGSYNEQFF. The DNA of the CDR3 is TGTGCCAGCAGCCAAGCCCTGGGAGGGGGCTCCTACAATGAGCAGTTCTTC.

Only a few counts were recorded for this clonotype. V gene TRBV28 combines with J gene TRBJ1-2; unclear D gene. This CDR3 region has 12 residues. Germline CDR1 MDHEN, CDR2 SYDVKM. Trimming stripped 6 bases from V and 7 bases from J, with 12 bases between. The CDR3 region is CASSATNGGYTF. CDR3 in DNA: TGTGCCAGCAGCGCGACAAACGGTGGCTACACCTTC.

The chain uses TRBV10-3 and TRBJ2-1, with 10 bases matching TRBD2. The CDR3 is 14 residues long. Germline CDR1 ENHRY, CDR2 SYGVKD. Trimming cost V 7 bases and J 7 bases; bases outside gene matches: 7. The CDR3 is CAITEREGGNEQFF. The CDR3 region has the DNA TGTGCCATCACCGAGCGGGAGGGGGGTAATGAGCAGTTCTTC.

Comment on this clonotype: Mismatch with germline at one junction end may stem from a read error. The chain employs TRBV12-3 or TRBV12-4 and TRBJ2-5; D is unresolved. CDR3 length: 13 amino acids. The CDR3 DNA reads TGTGCCAACAGTTTTGGAAGCAGAGAGACCCAGTACTTC. It specifies CANSFGSRETQYF.

The rearrangement joins TRBV6-1 to TRBJ2-7, with 9 bases lining up with TRBD1. This CDR3 is built from 14 residues. Germline assignment: CDR1 MNHNS and CDR2 SASEGT. The J segment lost 3 bases and the V segment lost 3 bases, leaving 3 bases of the junction unmatched. CDR3 nucleotides: TGTGCCAGCAGTGATGGGACAGGGTTCTACGAGCAGTACTTC. The encoded protein is CASSDGTGFYEQYF.